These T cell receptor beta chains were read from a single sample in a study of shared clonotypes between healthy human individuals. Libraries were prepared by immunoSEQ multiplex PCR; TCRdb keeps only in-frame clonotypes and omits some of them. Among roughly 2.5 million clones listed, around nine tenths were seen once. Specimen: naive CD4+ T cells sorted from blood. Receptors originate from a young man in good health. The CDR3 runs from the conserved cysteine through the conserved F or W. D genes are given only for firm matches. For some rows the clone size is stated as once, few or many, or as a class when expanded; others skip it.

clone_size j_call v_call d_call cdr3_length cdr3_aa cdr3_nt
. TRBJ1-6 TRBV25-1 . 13 CASSVGGNSPLHF TGTGCCAGCAGTGTCGGGGGGAATTCACCCCTCCACTTT
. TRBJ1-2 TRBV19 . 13 CASIGAGSNGYTF TGTGCCAGTATTGGCGCGGGGAGTAATGGCTACACCTTC
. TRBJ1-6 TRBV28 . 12 CASSTNIEPLHF TGTGCCAGCAGTACCAACATTGAACCCCTCCACTTT
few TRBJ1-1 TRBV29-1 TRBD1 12 CSVRLEGAKAFF TGCAGCGTTCGGTTAGAGGGGGCGAAAGCTTTCTTT
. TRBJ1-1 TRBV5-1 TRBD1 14 CASSLGQGGTEAFF TGCGCCAGCAGCCTGGGACAGGGGGGCACTGAAGCTTTCTTT
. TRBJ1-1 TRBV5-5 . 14 CASSLDRLNTEAFF TGTGCCAGCAGCCTCGACAGGTTAAACACTGAAGCTTTCTTT
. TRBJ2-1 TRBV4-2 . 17 CASSPASRLAGYNEQFF TGTGCCAGCAGCCCTGCAAGCCGATTAGCAGGGTACAATGAGCAGTTCTTC
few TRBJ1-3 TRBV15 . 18 CATSRDRGGDTSGNTIYF TGTGCCACCAGCAGAGATAGGGGCGGGGATACGTCTGGAAACACCATATATTTT
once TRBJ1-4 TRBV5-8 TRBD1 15 CASSFTGGANEKLFF TGTGCCAGCAGCTTCACAGGGGGCGCAAATGAAAAACTGTTTTTT
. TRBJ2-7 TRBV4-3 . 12 CASRRQAYEQYF TGCGCCAGCAGGCGCCAGGCATACGAGCAGTACTTC
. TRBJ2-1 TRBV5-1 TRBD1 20 CASGPKGGQGALGSYNEQFF TGCGCCAGCGGCCCGAAGGGGGGACAGGGGGCATTGGGCTCCTACAATGAGCAGTTCTTC
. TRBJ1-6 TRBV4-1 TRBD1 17 CASSQAGQGNYNSPLHF TGCGCCAGCAGCCAGGCGGGACAGGGAAACTATAATTCACCCCTCCACTTT
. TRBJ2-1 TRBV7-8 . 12 CASSLGETEQFF TGTGCCAGCAGCTTAGGGGAGACTGAGCAGTTCTTC
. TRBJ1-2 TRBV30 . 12 CAWSASNYGYTF TGTGCCTGGAGTGCATCTAACTATGGCTACACCTTC
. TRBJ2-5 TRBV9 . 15 CASSVAEAYQETQYF TGTGCCAGCAGCGTAGCGGAAGCGTACCAAGAGACCCAGTACTTC
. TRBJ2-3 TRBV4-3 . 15 CASSQGGLVPDTQYF TGCGCCAGCAGCCAAGGGGGGCTGGTCCCAGATACGCAGTATTTT
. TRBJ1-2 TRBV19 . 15 CASRNPQGFNYGYTF TGTGCCAGTAGAAACCCGCAGGGCTTTAACTATGGCTACACCTTC
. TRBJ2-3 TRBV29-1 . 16 CSVTPRGRGLADTQYF TGCAGCGTCACCCCCAGGGGAAGGGGCTTGGCAGATACGCAGTATTTT
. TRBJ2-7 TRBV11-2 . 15 CASSLPRITSDEQYF TGTGCCAGCAGCTTGCCCAGGATTACGTCTGACGAGCAGTACTTC
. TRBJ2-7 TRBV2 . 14 CASSDDSGAYEQYF TGTGCCAGCAGTGATGACAGTGGAGCCTACGAGCAGTACTTC
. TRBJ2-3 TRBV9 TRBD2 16 CASSAVSGGATDTQYF TGTGCCAGCAGCGCCGTTAGCGGGGGGGCCACAGATACGCAGTATTTT
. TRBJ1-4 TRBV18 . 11 CASSPGEKLFF TGTGCCAGCTCACCGGGTGAAAAACTGTTTTTT
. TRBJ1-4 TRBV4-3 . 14 CASSQPALNEKLFF TGCGCCAGCAGCCAACCGGCCCTAAATGAAAAACTGTTTTTT
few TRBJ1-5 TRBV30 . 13 CAWSIRGNQPQHF TGTGCCTGGAGTATCCGGGGCAATCAGCCCCAGCATTTT
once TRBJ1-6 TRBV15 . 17 CATSSDMYGQNDSPLHF TGTGCCACCAGCAGCGATATGTACGGACAGAACGATTCACCCCTCCACTTT
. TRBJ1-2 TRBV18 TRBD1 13 CASSEQGAGGYTF TGTGCCAGCTCCGAACAGGGGGCCGGTGGCTACACCTTC
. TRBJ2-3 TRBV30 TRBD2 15 CAWSQLAGATDTQYF TGTGCCTGGAGCCAACTAGCGGGAGCTACAGATACGCAGTATTTT
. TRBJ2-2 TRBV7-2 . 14 CASSLSAWSWELFF TGTGCCAGCAGCTTAAGTGCTTGGTCGTGGGAGCTGTTTTTT
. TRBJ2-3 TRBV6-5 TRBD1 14 CASSYGGQTDTQYF TGTGCCAGCAGTTACGGGGGACAGACAGATACGCAGTATTTT
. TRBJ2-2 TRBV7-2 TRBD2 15 CASSTGLAGGGELFF TGTGCCAGCAGCACGGGACTAGCGGGAGGCGGGGAGCTGTTTTTT
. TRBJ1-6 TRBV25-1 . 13 CASSDGGASPLHF TGTGCCAGCAGTGATGGGGGGGCTTCACCCCTCCACTTT
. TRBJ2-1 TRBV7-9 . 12 CASSPVYNEQFF TGTGCCAGCAGCCCCGTATACAATGAGCAGTTCTTC
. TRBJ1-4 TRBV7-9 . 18 CASSLDFSGSATNEKLFF TGTGCCAGCAGCTTAGATTTTTCAGGAAGTGCAACTAATGAAAAACTGTTTTTT
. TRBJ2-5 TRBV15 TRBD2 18 CATSRGLLAGGTQETQYF TGTGCCACCAGCAGAGGGCTACTAGCGGGGGGGACCCAAGAGACCCAGTACTTC
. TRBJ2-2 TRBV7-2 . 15 CASSLSAANTGELFF TGTGCCAGCAGCTTAAGCGCCGCGAACACCGGGGAGCTGTTTTTT
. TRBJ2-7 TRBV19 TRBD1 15 CASSIAGTVTYEQYF TGTGCCAGTAGTATAGCTGGGACAGTTACCTACGAGCAGTACTTC
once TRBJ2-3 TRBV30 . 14 CAWMRVGHTDTQYF TGTGCCTGGATGAGGGTCGGACACACAGATACGCAGTATTTT
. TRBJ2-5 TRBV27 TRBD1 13 CASRQTGVETQYF TGTGCCAGCAGGCAGACAGGGGTTGAGACCCAGTACTTC
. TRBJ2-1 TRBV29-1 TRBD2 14 CSVPGLADYNEQFF TGCAGCGTCCCGGGACTAGCGGACTACAATGAGCAGTTCTTC
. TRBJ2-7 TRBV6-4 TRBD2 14 CASSRDYSSPEQYF TGTGCCAGCAGTAGGGACTATTCTAGTCCCGAGCAGTACTTC
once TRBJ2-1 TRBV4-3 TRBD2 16 CASSQVAGEWYNEQFF TGCGCCAGCAGCCAGGTAGCGGGAGAGTGGTACAATGAGCAGTTCTTC
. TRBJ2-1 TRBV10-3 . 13 CAISELTPGEQFF TGTGCCATCAGTGAGCTGACCCCCGGTGAGCAGTTCTTC
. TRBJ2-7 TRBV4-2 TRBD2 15 CASSPSGRDSYEQYF TGTGCCAGCAGTCCTAGCGGGAGAGACTCCTACGAGCAGTACTTC
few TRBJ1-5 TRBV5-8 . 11 CASSQNQPQHF TGTGCCAGCAGCCAAAATCAGCCCCAGCATTTT
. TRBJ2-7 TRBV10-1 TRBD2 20 CASSELNSGLGTSGFYEQYF TGCGCCAGCAGTGAATTAAACAGTGGTCTTGGGACTAGCGGTTTCTACGAGCAGTACTTC
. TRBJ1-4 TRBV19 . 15 CASSIGPGLNEKLFF TGTGCCAGTAGTATAGGTCCGGGCTTAAATGAAAAACTGTTTTTT
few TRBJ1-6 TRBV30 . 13 CAWQGISNSPLHF TGTGCCTGGCAGGGAATCAGTAATTCACCCCTCCACTTT
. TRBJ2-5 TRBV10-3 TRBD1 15 CAISPDRQRWETQYF TGTGCCATCAGTCCGGACAGGCAAAGGTGGGAGACCCAGTACTTC
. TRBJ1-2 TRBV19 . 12 CATREAAAGYTF TGTGCCACCCGGGAAGCAGCGGCTGGCTACACCTTC